A single T cell receptor beta chain is shown here with its context. This CDR3 is 14 amino acids long. With 0 bases removed from V and 5 bases from J, the gap between germline ends came to 7 bases. Germline assignment: CDR1 LGHNA and CDR2 YSLEER. Sequencing used immunoSEQ multiplex PCR; TCRdb keeps in-frame clones, though not all of them. Found here are about 120,000 clones, around 89% of them singletons; the top ten hold about 2.1%. This entry is derived from a study of control samples from healthy donors and cancer patients. Sequencing was carried out using blood. The TCR sequence derives from a woman between 65 and 79 years old in good health. The chain employs TRBV4-3 and TRBJ2-2, with TRBD1 as a possible D gene (6 bases). CDR3 amino acids: CASSQERGTGELFF. CDR3 bases: TGCGCCAGCAGCCAAGAGAGGGGGACCGGGGAGCTGTTTTTT.